The rows below give T cell receptor beta chains drawn from one sample of a study of blood T cell repertoires in COVID-19. Profiling relied on immunoSEQ multiplex PCR, and the TCRdb table lists in-frame clones only, not all of them. Altogether around 300,000 clones are present, approximately 91% being singletons, with the ten largest covering 9% to 9.5%. Sequenced sample: peripheral blood. These receptors came from a man between 18 and 29 years old with active or convalescent COVID-19. Both conserved end residues are part of each CDR3. The D gene is left open where the match is weak. Clone size is not always given. Where it is, it says once, few, many or a class for expanded clones.

V gene	J gene	clone size	D gene	CDR3 DNA	CDR3 protein
TRBV29-1	TRBJ1-6	few	NA	TGCAGCGTTAGCAGGGGCTATAATTCACCCCTCCACTTT	CSVSRGYNSPLHF
TRBV19	TRBJ1-2	NA	TRBD1	TGTGCCAGTAGTATAGTCGAGGGGGCGAAAACCTTC	CASSIVEGAKTF
TRBV9	TRBJ1-1	once	NA	TGTGCCAGCAGCGTAGAAGGTGGGACAATGGGTGAAGCTTTCTTT	CASSVEGGTMGEAFF
TRBV27	TRBJ1-1	NA	TRBD1	TGTGCCAGCAGTTTGACAGGGTTGAACACTGAAGCTTTCTTT	CASSLTGLNTEAFF
TRBV4-2	TRBJ2-2	NA	NA	TGTGCCAGCAGCCAAGACCGGTCCACCGGGGAGCTGTTTTTT	CASSQDRSTGELFF
TRBV12-3/TRBV12-4	TRBJ1-2	few	TRBD1	TGTGCCACCCAGGGGGGCTATGGCTACACCTTC	CATQGGYGYTF
TRBV4-1	TRBJ2-1	NA	NA	TGCGCCAGCAGCCAAGACTGGAGGCGCCCACAGTTCTTC	CASSQDWRRPQFF
TRBV5-1	TRBJ2-7	NA	NA	TGCGCCAGCAGTCAACCGGGACAAAAGTACGAGCAGTACTTC	CASSQPGQKYEQYF
TRBV7-9	TRBJ2-3	NA	NA	TGTGCCAGCAGCCTAGGGCCAGGGGAATTGGATACGCAGTATTTT	CASSLGPGELDTQYF
TRBV9	TRBJ1-5	once	NA	TGTGCCAGCAGCGCCAGTAATAGCAATCAGCCCCAGCATTTT	CASSASNSNQPQHF
TRBV7-9	TRBJ1-6	NA	NA	TGTGCCAGCAGCTTAGAAAGTGGCCCCTATAATTCACCCCTCCACTTT	CASSLESGPYNSPLHF
TRBV19	TRBJ1-5	NA	TRBD1	TGTGCCACAACGGGGACAGGAGCTTTCGGTAGCAATCAGCCCCAGCATTTT	CATTGTGAFGSNQPQHF
TRBV19	TRBJ1-4	NA	NA	TGTGCCAGTAGTATTGCAGGGCAGTATGAAAAACTGTTTTTT	CASSIAGQYEKLFF
TRBV12-5	TRBJ2-5	NA	NA	TGTGCTAGTGGTTTAGTGACAGGCTATCAAGAGACCCAGTACTTC	CASGLVTGYQETQYF
TRBV9	TRBJ2-3	NA	TRBD2	TGTGCCAGCAGCGTAGTCCCAGCGGGGGGAACAAGCACAGATACGCAGTATTTT	CASSVVPAGGTSTDTQYF
TRBV6-2/TRBV6-3	TRBJ1-2	NA	NA	TGTGCCAGCAGTTACTTTCCAGGAGGAGATGGCTACACCTTC	CASSYFPGGDGYTF
TRBV7-3	TRBJ2-7	NA	TRBD1	TGTGCCAGCAGCCCAACCGGGACAGGGAGCTCCTACGAGCAGTACTTC	CASSPTGTGSSYEQYF